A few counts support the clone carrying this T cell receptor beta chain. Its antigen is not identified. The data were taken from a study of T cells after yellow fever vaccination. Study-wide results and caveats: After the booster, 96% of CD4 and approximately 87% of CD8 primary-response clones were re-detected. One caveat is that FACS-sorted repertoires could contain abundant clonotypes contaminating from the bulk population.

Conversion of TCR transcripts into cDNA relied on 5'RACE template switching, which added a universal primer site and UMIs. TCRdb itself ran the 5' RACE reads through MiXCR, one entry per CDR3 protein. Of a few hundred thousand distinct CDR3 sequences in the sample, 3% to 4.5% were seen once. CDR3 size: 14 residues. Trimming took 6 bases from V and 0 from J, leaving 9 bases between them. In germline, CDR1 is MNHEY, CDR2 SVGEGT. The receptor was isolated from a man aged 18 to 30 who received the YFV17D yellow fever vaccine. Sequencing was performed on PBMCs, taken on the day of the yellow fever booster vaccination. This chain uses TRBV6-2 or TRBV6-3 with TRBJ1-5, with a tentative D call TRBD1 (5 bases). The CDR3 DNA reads TGTGCCAGCAGAGCCGGGGCTAGCAATCAGCCCCAGCATTTT. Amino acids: CASRAGASNQPQHF.